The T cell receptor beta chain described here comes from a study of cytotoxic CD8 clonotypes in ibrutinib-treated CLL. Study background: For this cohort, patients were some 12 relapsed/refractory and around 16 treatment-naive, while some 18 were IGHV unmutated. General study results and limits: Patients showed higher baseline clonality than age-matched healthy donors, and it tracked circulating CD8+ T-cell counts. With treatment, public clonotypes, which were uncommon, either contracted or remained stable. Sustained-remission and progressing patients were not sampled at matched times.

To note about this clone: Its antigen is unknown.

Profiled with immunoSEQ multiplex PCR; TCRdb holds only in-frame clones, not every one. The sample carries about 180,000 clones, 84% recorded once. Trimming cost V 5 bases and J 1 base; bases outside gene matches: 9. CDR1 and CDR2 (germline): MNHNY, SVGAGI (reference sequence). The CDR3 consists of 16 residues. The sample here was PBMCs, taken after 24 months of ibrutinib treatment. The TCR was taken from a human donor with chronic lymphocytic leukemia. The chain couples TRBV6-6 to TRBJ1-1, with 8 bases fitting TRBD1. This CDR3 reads CASSLTRGRRNTEAFF. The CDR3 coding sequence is TGTGCCAGCAGTCTCACCAGGGGGCGAAGGAACACTGAAGCTTTCTTT.